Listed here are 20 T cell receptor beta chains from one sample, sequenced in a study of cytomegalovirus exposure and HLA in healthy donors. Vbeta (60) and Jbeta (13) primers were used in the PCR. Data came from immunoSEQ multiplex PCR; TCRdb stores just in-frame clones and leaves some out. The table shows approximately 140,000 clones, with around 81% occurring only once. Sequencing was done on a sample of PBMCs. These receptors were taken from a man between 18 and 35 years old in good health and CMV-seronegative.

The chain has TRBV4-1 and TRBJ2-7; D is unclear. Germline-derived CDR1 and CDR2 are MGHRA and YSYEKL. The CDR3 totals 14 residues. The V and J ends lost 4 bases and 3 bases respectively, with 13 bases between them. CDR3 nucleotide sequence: TGCGCCAGCAGCCTAGGAGAGGTGAGCTACGAGCAGTACTTC. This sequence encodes CASSLGEVSYEQYF.

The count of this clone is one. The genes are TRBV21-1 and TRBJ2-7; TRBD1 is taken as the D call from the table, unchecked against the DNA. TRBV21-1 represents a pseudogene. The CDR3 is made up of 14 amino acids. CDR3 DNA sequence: TGTGCCAGCAGCAAACAGTCCCAGGGTGACGAGCAGTACTTC. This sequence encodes CASSKQSQGDEQYF.

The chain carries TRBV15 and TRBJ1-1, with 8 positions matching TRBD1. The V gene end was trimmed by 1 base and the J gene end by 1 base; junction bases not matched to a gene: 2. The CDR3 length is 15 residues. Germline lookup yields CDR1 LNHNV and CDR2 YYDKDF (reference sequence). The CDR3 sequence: CATSRGGTGNTEAFF. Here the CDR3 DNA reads TGTGCCACCAGCAGAGGGGGGACAGGGAACACTGAAGCTTTCTTT.

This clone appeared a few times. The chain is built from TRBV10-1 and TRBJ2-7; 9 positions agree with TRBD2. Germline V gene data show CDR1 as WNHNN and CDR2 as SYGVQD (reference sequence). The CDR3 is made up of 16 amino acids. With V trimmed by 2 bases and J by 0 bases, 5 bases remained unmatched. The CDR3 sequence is CASSEGSGGVSYEQYF. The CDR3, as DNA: TGCGCCAGCAGTGAGGGTAGCGGGGGAGTCTCCTACGAGCAGTACTTC.

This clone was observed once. The CDR3, as DNA: TGTGCCAGCAGTGATAGCGTACTTGAAGCTTTCTTT. Residues: CASSDSVLEAFF. The V gene is TRBV6-6, the J gene TRBJ1-1; D call uncertain. Germline CDR1 is MNHNY and CDR2 is SVGAGI (reference sequence). V shed 5 bases and J shed 7 bases, with 11 bases lying between them. CDR3 size: 12 residues.

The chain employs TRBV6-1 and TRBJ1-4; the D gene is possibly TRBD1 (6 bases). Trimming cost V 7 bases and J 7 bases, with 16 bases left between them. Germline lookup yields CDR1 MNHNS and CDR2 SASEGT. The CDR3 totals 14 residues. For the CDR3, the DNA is TGTGCCAGCACAGAGGGGGTCCGGAGTGAAAAACTGTTTTTT. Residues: CASTEGVRSEKLFF.

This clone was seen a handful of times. The CDR3 DNA sequence: TGCAGCGTTGAAGATGGCAGGGGGCATCAGACCCAGTACTTC. This codes for CSVEDGRGHQTQYF. J is TRBJ2-5 and V is TRBV29-1, with 8 bases fitting TRBD1. This CDR3 region has 14 residues. Germline assignment: CDR1 SQVTM and CDR2 ANQGSEA. V was clipped by 0 bases and J by 6 bases; unmatched bases: 6.

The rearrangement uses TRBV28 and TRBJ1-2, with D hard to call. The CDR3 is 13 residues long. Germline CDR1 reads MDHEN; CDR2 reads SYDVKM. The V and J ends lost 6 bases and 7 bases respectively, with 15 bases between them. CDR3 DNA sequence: TGTGCCAGCAGAAACCCAGGTTCTGGTGGCTACACCTTC. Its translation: CASRNPGSGGYTF.

The CDR3 loop is CASSPTSGGSSSYEQYF. DNA of the CDR3: TGTGCCAGCAGCCCGACTAGCGGGGGGTCTAGCTCCTACGAGCAGTACTTC. The chain combines TRBV7-8 with TRBJ2-7; TRBD2 aligns across 13 bases. The V gene's germline CDR1 is SGHVS and CDR2 FQNEAQ. The CDR3 is 17 residues long. The V segment lost 5 bases and the J segment 0 bases; nucleotides outside the gene matches: 7.

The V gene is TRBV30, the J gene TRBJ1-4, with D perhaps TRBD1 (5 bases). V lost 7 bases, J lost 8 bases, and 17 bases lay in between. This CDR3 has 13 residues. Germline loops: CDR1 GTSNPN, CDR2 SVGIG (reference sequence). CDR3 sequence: CASMQGRGEKLFF. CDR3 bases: TGTGCCTCCATGCAGGGTAGAGGCGAAAAACTGTTTTTT.

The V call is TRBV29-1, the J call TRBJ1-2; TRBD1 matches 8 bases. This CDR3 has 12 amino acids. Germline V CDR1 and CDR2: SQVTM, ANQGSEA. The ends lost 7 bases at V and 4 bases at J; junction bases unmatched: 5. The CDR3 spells CSADRGGYGYTF. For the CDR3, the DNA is TGCAGCGCAGACAGGGGCGGCTATGGCTACACCTTC.

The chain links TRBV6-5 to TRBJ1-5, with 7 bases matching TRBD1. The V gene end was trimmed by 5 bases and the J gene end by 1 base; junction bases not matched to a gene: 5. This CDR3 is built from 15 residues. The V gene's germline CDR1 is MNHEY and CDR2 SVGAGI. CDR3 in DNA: TGTGCCAGCAGTCACGACAGGGAAAGCAATCAGCCCCAGCATTTT. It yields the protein CASSHDRESNQPQHF.

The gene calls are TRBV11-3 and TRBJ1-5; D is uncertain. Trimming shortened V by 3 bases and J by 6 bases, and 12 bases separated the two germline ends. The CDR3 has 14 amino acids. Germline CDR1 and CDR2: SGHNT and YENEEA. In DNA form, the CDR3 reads TGTGCCAGCAGCTTCCCCCCACGGGGTCAGCCCCAGCATTTT. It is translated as CASSFPPRGQPQHF. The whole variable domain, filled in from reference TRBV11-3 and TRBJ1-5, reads EAGVVQSPRYKIIEKKQPVAFWCNPISGHNTLYWYLQNLGQGPELLIRYENEEAVDDSQLPKDRFSAERLKGVDSTLKIQPAELGDSAVYLCASSFPPRGQPQHFGDGTRLSIL.

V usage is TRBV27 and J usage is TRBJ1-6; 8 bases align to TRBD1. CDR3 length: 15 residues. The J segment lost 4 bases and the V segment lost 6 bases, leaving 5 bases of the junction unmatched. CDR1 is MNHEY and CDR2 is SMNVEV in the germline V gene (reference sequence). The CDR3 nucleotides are TGTGCCAGCAGCCGCGGGACAGGTTATAATTCACCCCTCCACTTT. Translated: CASSRGTGYNSPLHF.

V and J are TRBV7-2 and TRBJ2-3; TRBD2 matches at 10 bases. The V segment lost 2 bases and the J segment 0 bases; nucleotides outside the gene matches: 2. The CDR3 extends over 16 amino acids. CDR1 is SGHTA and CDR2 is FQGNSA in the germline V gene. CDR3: CASSLIAGGSTDTQYF. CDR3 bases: TGTGCCAGCAGCTTAATAGCGGGGGGCAGCACAGATACGCAGTATTTT.

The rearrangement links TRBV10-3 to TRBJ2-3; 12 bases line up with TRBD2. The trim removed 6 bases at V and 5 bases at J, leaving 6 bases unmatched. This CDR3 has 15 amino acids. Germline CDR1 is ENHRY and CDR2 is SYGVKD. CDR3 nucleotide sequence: TGTGCCATCAGCAGGACTAGCGGGGAACAAGATACGCAGTATTTT. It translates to CAISRTSGEQDTQYF.

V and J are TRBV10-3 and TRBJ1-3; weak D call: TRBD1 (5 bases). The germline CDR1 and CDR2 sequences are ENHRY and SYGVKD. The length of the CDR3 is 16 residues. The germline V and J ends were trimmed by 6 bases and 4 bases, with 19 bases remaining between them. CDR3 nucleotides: TGTGCCATCAGCGTAATGGGGGGTTTTTCCGGAAACACCATATATTTT. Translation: CAISVMGGFSGNTIYF.

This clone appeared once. The DNA of the CDR3 is TGTGCCAGCAGCTTCCCACCTCTAGTTCAAGAGACCCAGTACTTC. This gives the protein CASSFPPLVQETQYF. The rearrangement links TRBV7-6 to TRBJ2-5; D not resolved. Germline assignment: CDR1 SGHVS and CDR2 FNYEAQ. Trimming left V 3 bases short and J 2 bases short, with 13 bases between. CDR3 length equals 15 residues.

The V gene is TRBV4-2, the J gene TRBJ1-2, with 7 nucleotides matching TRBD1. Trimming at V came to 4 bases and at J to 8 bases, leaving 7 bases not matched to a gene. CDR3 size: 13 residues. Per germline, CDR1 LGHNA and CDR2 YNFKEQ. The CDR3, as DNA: TGTGCCAGCAGCCCCGACAGGGTGGGCGGCTACACCTTC. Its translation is CASSPDRVGGYTF.

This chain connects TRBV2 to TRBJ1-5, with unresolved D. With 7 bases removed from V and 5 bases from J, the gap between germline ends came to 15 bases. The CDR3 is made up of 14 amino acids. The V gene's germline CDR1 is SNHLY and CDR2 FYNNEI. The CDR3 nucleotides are TGTGCCAGCACCCAATTCGGGGTCGATCAGCCCCAGCATTTT. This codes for CASTQFGVDQPQHF.